This T cell receptor beta chain was documented in a study of T cell responses to AZD1222 COVID-19 vaccine. TCRdb keeps only in-frame clones here, not all; method: immunoSEQ multiplex PCR. Of under 200,000 clones listed, more than 85% are singletons. The CDR3 covers 15 residues. V lost 4 bases, J lost 6 bases, and 6 bases stayed unmatched. Germline V gene data show CDR1 as WNHNN and CDR2 as SYGVQD (reference sequence). This rearrangement joins TRBV10-1 to TRBJ2-2; 9 positions match TRBD2. This receptor was identified in an adult in good health. Sequencing was performed on peripheral blood, taken on day 0 of AZD1222 vaccination. The CDR3 DNA follows: TGCGCCAGCAGTGGGGGTAGCGGGAGTCCCGGGGAGCTGTTTTTT. The encoded protein is CASSGGSGSPGELFF.